This T cell receptor beta chain was documented in a study of identical twins. A single record per CDR3 protein comes from TCRdb applying MiXCR to the 5' RACE reads. The table includes about 530,000 distinct CDR3 sequences, roughly 15% detected once. The CDR3 contains 13 residues. CDR1 LGHDT and CDR2 YNNKEL come from the germline V gene (reference sequence). V shed 6 bases and J 7 bases; nucleotides not matched to a gene: 6. This clonotype was detected only a few times. Only healthy Caucasians were enrolled as donors. A further study also used this sample, focusing on yellow fever vaccine responses in identical twins.

Sequencing was carried out using CD4+ T cells sorted from blood. The chain links TRBV3-1 to TRBJ1-2; 9 positions agree with TRBD1. This receptor was identified in a woman between 18 and 29 years old in good health. The CDR3 reads CASRIQGAPGYTF. CDR3 in DNA: TGTGCCAGCAGGATACAGGGGGCGCCTGGCTACACCTTC. The complete variable domain, with remaining parts taken from reference TRBV3-1 and TRBJ1-2, reads DTAVSQTPKYLVTQMGNDKSIKCEQNLGHDTMYWYKQDSKKFLKIMFSYNNKELIINETVPNRFSPKSPDKAHLNLHINSLELGDSAVYFCASRIQGAPGYTFGSGTRLTVV.